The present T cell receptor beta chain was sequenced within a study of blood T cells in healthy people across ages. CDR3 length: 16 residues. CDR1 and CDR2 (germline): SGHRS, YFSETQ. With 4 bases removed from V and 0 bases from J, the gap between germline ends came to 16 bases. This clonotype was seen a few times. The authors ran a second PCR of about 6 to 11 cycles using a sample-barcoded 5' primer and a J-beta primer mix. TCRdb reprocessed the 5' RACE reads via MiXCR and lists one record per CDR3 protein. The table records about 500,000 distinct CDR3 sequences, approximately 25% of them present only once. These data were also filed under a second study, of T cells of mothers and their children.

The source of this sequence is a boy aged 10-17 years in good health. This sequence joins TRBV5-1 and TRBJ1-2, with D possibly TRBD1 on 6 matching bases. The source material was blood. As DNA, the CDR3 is TGCGCCAGCAGCCCCCGGACAGACATCACTAACTATGGCTACACCTTC. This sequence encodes CASSPRTDITNYGYTF.